The 22 T cell receptor beta chains below come from one sample, sequenced in a study of tissue T cells after allogeneic stem cell transplantation (dated by TCRdb to 2022 to 2024). Libraries were made using the immunoSEQ multiplex PCR assay. TCRdb mirrors the immuneACCESS table, restricted to in-frame sequences. Some clones are absent from its copies; in checked studies, under half trace to an unresolved V gene, and the reason for the others is unknown. The sample has 7,000 to 9,500 clones on record, almost 70% of them singletons. The ten biggest clones cover 0.78% of the sample. The material sequenced was blood. Every receptor here comes from a female BALB/c mouse in good health. The MHC haplotype for this mouse line is H2-d.

To note about this clone: Genes here carry mouse names. The read gets to within 1 residue of the CDR3 end, and the germline J gene fills in the rest. V is TRBV1 and J is TRBJ2-3; the D gene is possibly TRBD2 (6 bases). The ends were cut back, 0 bases at V and 4 bases at J, with 8 bases in the middle. Germline values: CDR1 NSQYPW, CDR2 LRSPGD (reference sequence). This CDR3 has 14 amino acids. CDR3: CTCSADWGTETLYF. The covered CDR3 bases are TGCACCTGCAGTGCAGACTGGGGTACAGAAACGCTGTAT. Variable domain in full (rest from reference TRBV1 and TRBJ2-3): VTLLEQNPRWRLVPRGQAVNLRCILKNSQYPWMSWYQQDLQKQLQWLFTLRSPGDKEVKSLPGADYLATRVTDTELRLQVANMSQGRTLYCTCSADWGTETLYFGSGTRLTVL.

This clone was recorded a few times. The gene names given are mouse names. The read ends 1 residue before the CDR3 terminus; that terminus is restored from the germline J gene. The chain links TRBV29 to TRBJ2-2; TRBD2 might be the D (6 bases). Germline CDR1 reads MSHET; CDR2 reads SYDVDS. Trimming took 5 bases from V and 0 from J, leaving 13 bases between them. This CDR3 is built from 16 residues. CDR3 DNA, as far as it was read: TGTGCTAGCAGTACCCGGACTGATGCAAACACCGGGCAGCTCTAC. It translates to CASSTRTDANTGQLY. The complete CDR3 sequence is CASSTRTDANTGQLYF.

In the case of this clone: Genes and germline come from the mouse. The observed sequence ends 1 residue before the CDR3 terminus, with the missing tail filled in from the germline J gene. The chain links TRBV19 to TRBJ1-1, with D possibly matching TRBD1 (6 bases). CDR1 is FNHDT and CDR2 is SITEND in the germline V gene (reference sequence). The V end was cut by 4 bases, the J end by 0 bases, with 13 bases between. The CDR3 runs to 15 residues. This CDR3 is CASSPSGTTNTEVFF. The CDR3 bases that were read are TGTGCCAGCAGTCCCTCCGGGACAACAAACACAGAAGTCTTC.

Worth noting for this clone: Germline and genes: mouse. The CDR3 goes on 1 residue after the read ends, and that part is filled in from the germline J gene. V usage is TRBV14 and J usage is TRBJ2-5; 7 positions match TRBD2. There are 15 residues in the CDR3. CDR1 and CDR2 from the germline V gene are SGHDT and FRDEAV. Germline trimming cut 1 base from V and 0 bases from J; bases unmatched to any gene: 2. The CDR3 region is CASSFPWGNQDTQYF. The CDR3 bases that were read are TGTGCCAGCAGTTTCCCCTGGGGGAACCAAGACACCCAGTAC.

Points on this clone: The listed genes are named as in mouse. With the read ending 1 residue before the CDR3 end, the germline J gene is used to fill in that end. This chain joins TRBV29 and TRBJ1-1, with a possible D match to TRBD1 (5 bases). Trimming took off 6 bases at V and 3 bases at J, with 11 bases between the two ends. Germline V gene sequence: CDR1 MSHET, CDR2 SYDVDS. The CDR3 spans 13 residues. The CDR3 sequence is CASRDSVDTEVFF. CDR3 DNA, as far as it was read: TGTGCTAGCAGAGACAGTGTGGACACAGAAGTCTTC. Combining the CDR3 with reference TRBV29 and TRBJ1-1 gives the whole variable domain DMKVTQMPRYLIKRMGENVLLECGQDMSHETMYWYRQDPGLGLQLIYISYDVDSNSEGDIPKGYRVSRKKREHFSLILDSAKTNQTSVYFCASRDSVDTEVFFGKGTRLTVV.

Comments on this clone: Mouse germline and gene names are used. The read is 1 residue too short to cover the CDR3 end, so that end is filled in from the germline J gene. The V gene is TRBV20, the J gene TRBJ2-1; a weak D match, TRBD1 (5 bases). Trimming pared 2 bases from V and 4 bases from J, leaving 9 bases between. The CDR3 extends over 13 amino acids. Germline assignment: CDR1 GFQATS and CDR2 STVNSAI. CDR3: CGARTGWYAEQFF. The sequenced CDR3 bases are TGTGGTGCTAGGACAGGTTGGTATGCTGAGCAGTTC.

Comments on this clone: These gene names are mouse names. The read halts 1 residue ahead of the CDR3 end, with the missing end drawn from the germline J gene. The gene calls are TRBV2 and TRBJ2-2; 9 nucleotides agree with TRBD2. The CDR3 has 16 amino acids. The ends lost 1 base at V and 0 bases at J; junction bases unmatched: 0. In germline, CDR1 is LGHNA, CDR2 YSYQKL. The CDR3 reads CASSQGTGANTGQLYF. The sequenced CDR3 bases are TGTGCCAGCAGCCAAGGGACTGGGGCAAACACCGGGCAGCTCTAC.

This clone was seen a few times. A junction boundary mismatches the germline segment, possibly from a read error. The genes are named according to mouse. The part of the CDR3 DNA that was read is TGTGGTGTTAGGGGGACATATGAACAGTAC. It encodes CGVRGTYEQY. The whole CDR3 is CGVRGTYEQYF. This rearrangement joins TRBV20 to TRBJ2-7, with a tentative D call TRBD1 (6 bases). Read coverage stops 1 residue before the CDR3 terminus; the germline J gene supplies the remainder. Germline V gene sequence: CDR1 GFQATS, CDR2 STVNSAI. CDR3 length: 11 amino acids.

This clone was seen more than once but under ten times. Gene names follow the mouse nomenclature. The observed sequence ends 1 residue before the CDR3 terminus, with the missing tail filled in from the germline J gene. The rearrangement joins TRBV19 to TRBJ1-3, with D hard to call. The CDR3 contains 11 residues. The V end lost 4 bases, the J end lost 6 bases, and 5 bases lay between the germline ends. CDR1 and CDR2 (germline): FNHDT, SITEND (reference sequence). The sequenced CDR3 bases are TGTGCCAGCAGTCACAAAAATACGCTCTAT. Translated, it gives CASSHKNTLY. The full CDR3 protein is CASSHKNTLYF.

Concerning this clone: Mouse germline and gene names are used. The observed sequence ends 1 residue before the CDR3 terminus, with the missing tail filled in from the germline J gene. The chain combines TRBV13-1 with TRBJ2-2, with no clear D. V gave up 0 bases and J gave up 6 bases, with 6 bases separating them. CDR3 length: 13 residues. Germline V gene lookup returns CDR1 NSHNY and CDR2 SYGAGN. The DNA read from the CDR3 is TGTGCCAGCAGTGATGGAGGGCCCGGGCAGCTCTAC. Residues: CASSDGGPGQLY. The full CDR3 protein reads CASSDGGPGQLYF.

Regarding this clone: Gene names refer to mouse genes. The CDR3 end lies 1 residue beyond the end of the read and is filled in from the germline J gene. The rearrangement uses TRBV2 and TRBJ2-2, with 10 bases that match TRBD1. The V gene's germline CDR1 is LGHNA and CDR2 YSYQKL. CDR3 length: 16 residues. V lost 2 bases to trimming and J lost 3 bases; unmatched junction nucleotides: 3. CDR3 DNA (partial): TGTGCCAGCAGCCAACCGGGACAGGGGTACACCGGGCAGCTCTAC. It is translated as CASSQPGQGYTGQLY. The CDR3 reads in full as CASSQPGQGYTGQLYF.

Remarks on this clone: Gene names follow the mouse nomenclature. Sequencing ends 1 residue short of the CDR3 end; the germline J gene provides the rest. The rearrangement links TRBV19 to TRBJ2-5; perhaps D is TRBD1 or TRBD2 (6 bases each). The CDR3 is made up of 15 amino acids. Deletions cut 2 bases from V and 3 bases from J, with 13 bases between. Looked up from germline, CDR1 is FNHDT and CDR2 is SITEND (reference sequence). The DNA read from the CDR3 is TGTGCCAGCAGTATGCCGGGGGCGGGACAAGACACCCAGTAC. Translated, it gives CASSMPGAGQDTQY. The CDR3 in its entirety is CASSMPGAGQDTQYF.

About this clone itself: Mouse names are used for the genes. The read ends 1 residue shy of where the CDR3 ends; the end is completed using the germline J gene. The gene calls are TRBV13-3 and TRBJ2-2; 9 bases are a match to TRBD1. V gave up 3 bases and J gave up 4 bases; unmatched junction bases: 7. Germline assignment: CDR1 NNHDY and CDR2 SYVADS. The CDR3 runs to 16 residues. CDR3 region: CASSVPTGGGTGQLYF. Incomplete CDR3 DNA: TGTGCCAGCAGTGTCCCCACAGGGGGCGGCACCGGGCAGCTCTAC.

Notes on this clone: The genes are named according to mouse. The CDR3 end falls 1 residue outside the read, so it is completed with the germline J gene. V is TRBV12-1 and J is TRBJ2-3; D may be TRBD2 (7 bases). The germline V gene encodes CDR1 SGHSN and CDR2 HYEKVE. This CDR3 is 15 amino acids long. The germline V and J ends were trimmed by 4 bases and 3 bases, with 16 bases remaining between them. The CDR3 spells CASSRGGREAETLYF. The CDR3 DNA, read in part, is TGTGCCAGCTCCCGCGGGGGGCGCGAGGCAGAAACGCTGTAT. The full variable domain, rest sourced from reference TRBV12-1 and TRBJ2-3, is DSGVVQSPRHIIKEKGGRSVLTCIPISGHSNVVWYQQTLGKELKFLIQHYEKVERDKGFLPSRFSVQQFDDYHSEMNMSALELEDSAMYFCASSRGGREAETLYFGSGTRLTVL.

On this clone itself: Gene and germline names: mouse. CDR3 amino acids: CASSMGGSQNTLYF. The CDR3 bases that were read are TGTGCCAGCAGTATGGGGGGGAGTCAAAACACCTTGTAC. The chain couples TRBV19 to TRBJ2-4; 7 bases fit TRBD2. Sequencing ends 1 residue short of the CDR3 end; the germline J gene provides the rest. The V and J ends lost 2 bases and 0 bases, in that order; junction bases with no gene match: 0. The germline gives CDR1 FNHDT, CDR2 SITEND (reference sequence). CDR3 length equals 14 residues.

Note on this clone: Gene names are mouse gene names. The read ends 1 residue before the CDR3 terminus; that terminus is restored from the germline J gene. V gene TRBV31 combines with J gene TRBJ2-3; TRBD2 agrees at 10 bases. The germline V gene has CDR1 GKSSPN and CDR2 SITVG. This CDR3 is 14 amino acids long. With V trimmed by 4 bases and J by 2 bases, 3 bases remained unmatched. The DNA read from the CDR3 is TGTGCCTGGAACTGGGGGGGGGATGCAGAAACGCTGTAT. This codes for CAWNWGGDAETLY. The whole CDR3 protein reads CAWNWGGDAETLYF.

Points on this clone: Mouse names are used for the genes. The CDR3 goes on 1 residue after the read ends, and that part is filled in from the germline J gene. The V gene is TRBV14, the J gene TRBJ2-1, with TRBD1 identical over 7 bases. Trimming cost V 2 bases and J 3 bases; bases outside gene matches: 2. This CDR3 region has 14 residues. The germline V gene has CDR1 SGHDT and CDR2 FRDEAV. The CDR3 loop reads CASSFRDSYAEQFF. Partial CDR3 DNA: TGTGCCAGCAGTTTTCGGGACAGCTATGCTGAGCAGTTC.

Comments on this clone: Genes here carry mouse names. CDR3 sequence reads: CASSIEAANTEVFF. Partial CDR3 DNA: TGTGCCAGCAGTATAGAGGCAGCAAACACAGAAGTCTTC. This chain connects TRBV19 to TRBJ1-1, with no clear D. The missing CDR3 end, 1 residue past where the read stops, is filled in from the germline J gene. Germline V lookup: CDR1 FNHDT, CDR2 SITEND (reference sequence). This CDR3 comprises 14 residues. V lost 0 bases to trimming and J lost 0 bases, with 6 bases between them. Filled out from reference TRBV19 and TRBJ1-1, the complete variable domain reads GGIITQTPKFLIGQEGQKLTLKCQQNFNHDTMYWYRQDSGKGLRLIYYSITENDLQKGDLSEGYDASREKKSSFSLTVTSAQKNEMAVFLCASSIEAANTEVFFGKGTRLTVV.

With respect to this clone: The gene names given are mouse names. The sequenced fragment ends 1 residue before the CDR3 boundary, so the rest is inferred from the germline J gene. This rearrangement joins TRBV19 to TRBJ2-7, with 9 bases matching TRBD2. This CDR3 region has 14 residues. Germline trimming cut 0 bases from V and 3 bases from J; bases unmatched to any gene: 1. The germline gives CDR1 FNHDT, CDR2 SITEND (reference sequence). CDR3 region: CASSIDWGDYEQYF. Incomplete CDR3 DNA: TGTGCCAGCAGTATAGACTGGGGGGACTATGAACAGTAC.

Note on this clone: The gene symbols are mouse symbols. The CDR3 is cut off 1 residue early in the read; its end comes from the germline J gene. The V call is TRBV13-2, the J call TRBJ2-7, with TRBD2 matching 8 bases. Germline assignment: CDR1 NNHNN and CDR2 SYGAGS (reference sequence). This CDR3 is built from 15 residues. The V segment lost 2 bases and the J segment 0 bases; nucleotides outside the gene matches: 4. The CDR3 sequence is CASGEGGASSYEQYF. The sequenced CDR3 bases are TGTGCCAGCGGTGAAGGGGGGGCGAGCTCCTATGAACAGTAC.

About this clone itself: Genes and germline are mouse. The observed sequence ends 1 residue before the CDR3 terminus, with the missing tail filled in from the germline J gene. The V gene is TRBV16, the J gene TRBJ1-4, with 9 bases that match TRBD1. Germline CDR1 and CDR2: SGHSA and FRNQAP. V was clipped by 2 bases and J by 2 bases; unmatched bases: 3. This CDR3 comprises 16 residues. Incomplete CDR3 DNA: TGTGCAAGCAGCTTATCTGGGACAGGGTCCAACGAAAGATTATTT. This gives the protein CASSLSGTGSNERLF. Given in full, the CDR3 is CASSLSGTGSNERLFF.

Details on this clone: Mouse germline and gene names are used. The read gets to within 1 residue of the CDR3 end, and the germline J gene fills in the rest. This chain joins TRBV4 and TRBJ2-7; D perhaps matches TRBD2 (7 bases). V was cut by 8 bases and J by 5 bases, with 10 bases left in between. This CDR3 is built from 11 residues. Germline lookup yields CDR1 LGHDT and CDR2 YNNKQL (reference sequence). The CDR3 DNA, read in part, is TGTGCCAGCTTGGGGGGCGATGAACAGTAC. It translates to CASLGGDEQY. The whole CDR3 protein is CASLGGDEQYF.